The 19 T cell receptor beta chains reported below all come from one sample, sequenced in a study of blood T cell repertoires in COVID-19. Only in-frame clones appear in the TCRdb table, and some are missing; sequencing was by immunoSEQ multiplex PCR. Among hundreds of thousands of clones, about 89% were seen once, and the ten largest hold about 9.3%. Sequenced sample: PBMCs or T cells enriched from blood (not recorded which). The receptors derive from a man in his forties who had recovered from COVID-19.

J is TRBJ1-2 and V is TRBV10-3, with 10 bases that match TRBD1. Germline loops: CDR1 ENHRY, CDR2 SYGVKD. This CDR3 is built from 14 residues. V shed 0 bases, J shed 10 bases, and the junction held 5 bases outside the gene matches. In DNA, the CDR3 is TGTGCCATCAGTGAGTCGGGGACAGGGGTTGACTACACCTTC. As protein: CAISESGTGVDYTF.

The chain carries TRBV11-3 and TRBJ1-4; TRBD1 matches at 7 bases. CDR3 length: 15 amino acids. Trimming took 5 bases from V and 1 from J; bases not matched to a gene: 4. Germline assignment: CDR1 SGHNT and CDR2 YENEEA. The CDR3: CASSARDRTNEKLFF. CDR3 sequence (DNA): TGTGCCAGCAGCGCCCGGGACAGAACTAATGAAAAACTGTTTTTT.

The rearrangement links TRBV7-9 to TRBJ2-1; the D is unclear. Trimming cost V 7 bases and J 6 bases, with 10 bases left between them. The CDR3 extends over 12 amino acids. CDR1 is SEHNR and CDR2 is FQNEAQ in the germline V gene (reference sequence). The CDR3 DNA reads TGTGCCAGCACAGACACCGCCAATGAGCAGTTCTTC. It encodes CASTDTANEQFF.

This sequence joins TRBV29-1 and TRBJ2-6; D call uncertain. The germline V gene encodes CDR1 SQVTM and CDR2 ANQGSEA. The CDR3 is made up of 13 amino acids. V was shortened by 6 bases and J by 2 bases, with 8 bases between the two germline ends. The CDR3 loop is CSVSGTGANVLTF. DNA of the CDR3: TGCAGCGTATCAGGCACTGGGGCCAACGTCCTGACTTTC.

This chain uses TRBV6-5 with TRBJ1-4; perhaps TRBD1 as D (5 bases). The V end was cut by 4 bases, the J end by 0 bases, with 9 bases between. The CDR3 is 15 amino acids. Germline V gene sequence: CDR1 MNHEY, CDR2 SVGAGI. CDR3 nucleotides: TGTGCCAGCAGTTTTGACAGAGCAACTAATGAAAAACTGTTTTTT. This gives the protein CASSFDRATNEKLFF.

The V and J genes are TRBV5-1 and TRBJ2-2, with 9 positions matching TRBD2. The CDR3 contains 17 residues. The germline gives CDR1 SGHRS, CDR2 YFSETQ. V dropped 4 bases and J dropped 0; count of bases not matched to a gene: 7. This CDR3 is CASSNRLADSNTGELFF. The CDR3 nucleotides are TGCGCCAGCAGCAACCGACTAGCGGATTCGAACACCGGGGAGCTGTTTTTT.

The V and J genes are TRBV3-1 (or the pseudogene TRBV3-2) and TRBJ2-2; TRBD2 aligns across 8 bases. The germline V gene encodes CDR1 LGHDT and CDR2 YNNKEL (reference sequence). V was pared by 5 bases and J by 8 bases, with 19 bases of the junction left unmatched. CDR3 length: 18 amino acids. This CDR3 is CASSFQHGLAIKMGELFF. Written as DNA, the CDR3 is TGTGCCAGCAGCTTTCAGCACGGACTAGCTATAAAAATGGGGGAGCTGTTTTTT.

This chain uses TRBV9 with TRBJ2-1; D uncertain. CDR3 length equals 14 residues. Trimming removed 0 bases from V and 3 bases from J, with 7 bases in between. CDR1 is SGDLS and CDR2 is YYNGEE in the germline V gene. In nucleotides, the CDR3 is TGTGCCAGCAGCGTAGGTATCCTCTACAATGAGCAGTTCTTC. It is translated as CASSVGILYNEQFF.

A word on this clone: This same CDR3 is encoded by further DNA sequences in the sample. The rearrangement links TRBV18 to TRBJ2-5; TRBD1 aligns across 8 bases. Germline V CDR1 and CDR2: KGHSH, LQKENI. V lost 3 bases to trimming and J lost 2 bases; unmatched junction nucleotides: 2. CDR3 length: 14 residues. In nucleotides, the CDR3 is TGTGCCAGCTCACCGACAGGGGTACAAGAGACCCAGTACTTC. Translation gives CASSPTGVQETQYF.

This clone has a single count. This chain connects TRBV6-6 to TRBJ2-7; no clear D. This CDR3 contains 14 residues. CDR1 is MNHNY, CDR2 SVGAGI, per germline (reference sequence). Deletions cut 5 bases from V and 0 bases from J, with 11 bases between. The CDR3 protein is CASSARLDSYEQYF. The CDR3 nucleotides read TGTGCCAGCAGTGCGCGGTTGGACTCCTACGAGCAGTACTTC.

This sequence joins TRBV21-1 and TRBJ2-2; the table assigns TRBD2, which was not confirmed against the DNA. TRBV21-1 is a documented pseudogene. The CDR3 is made up of 20 amino acids. The CDR3 bases are TGTGCCAGCAGCAAATTACTATCGACGTGCAGGGAGGCAGGATCCGGGGAGCTGTTTTTT. Its protein is CASSKLLSTCREAGSGELFF.

This clone has a handful of counts. Distinct nucleotide sequences in the sample also encode this CDR3. The chain carries TRBV7-6 and TRBJ2-7, with D possibly TRBD2 on 5 matching bases. Trimming removed 0 bases from V and 4 bases from J, with 10 bases in between. The CDR3 is 14 residues long. Per the germline V gene, CDR1 is SGHVS and CDR2 is FNYEAQ. The CDR3 spells CASSLAEGWYEQYF. CDR3 DNA sequence: TGTGCCAGCAGCTTAGCCGAGGGCTGGTACGAGCAGTACTTC.

V is TRBV18 and J is TRBJ2-7; the D is unclear. V lost 1 base, J lost 0 bases, and 16 bases lay in between. Germline V gene lookup returns CDR1 KGHSH and CDR2 LQKENI. The CDR3 runs 17 residues. The CDR3 here is CASSPLSRYQNSYEQYF. DNA of the CDR3: TGTGCCAGCTCACCACTGTCGCGGTATCAAAACTCCTACGAGCAGTACTTC. Supplemented by reference TRBV18 and TRBJ2-7, the full variable domain reads NAGVMQNPRHLVRRRGQEARLRCSPMKGHSHVYWYRQLPEEGLKFMVYLQKENIIDESGMPKERFSAEFPKEGPSILRIQQVVRGDSAAYFCASSPLSRYQNSYEQYFGPGTRLTVT.

J is TRBJ1-2 and V is TRBV9, with TRBD1 matching over 7 bases. The CDR3 totals 17 residues. CDR1 SGDLS and CDR2 YYNGEE come from the germline V gene. Losses at the gene ends were 4 bases for V and 0 bases for J; bases not matched to a gene: 12. CDR3 loop: CASSNRRTGLANYGYTF. The CDR3 region has the DNA TGTGCCAGCAGCAACCGAAGGACAGGCCTAGCTAACTATGGCTACACCTTC.

CDR3 region: CASSGDIQETQYF. The DNA for the CDR3 is TGTGCCAGCAGCGGGGACATCCAAGAGACCCAGTACTTC. The V call is TRBV7-6, the J call TRBJ2-5, with a weak D call TRBD1 (6 bases). This CDR3 has 13 residues. Germline lookup yields CDR1 SGHVS and CDR2 FNYEAQ. V shed 5 bases and J shed 1 base, with 8 bases lying between them.

This chain connects TRBV5-6 to TRBJ2-3, with 9 bases that match TRBD1. The ends lost 4 bases at V and 6 bases at J; junction bases unmatched: 3. The CDR3 has 13 residues. Germline V gives CDR1 SGHDT, CDR2 YYEEEE. The CDR3 spells CASSRDRADTQYF. CDR3 DNA: TGTGCCAGCAGCCGGGACAGGGCTGATACGCAGTATTTT.

The chain has TRBV11-3 and TRBJ1-2; no clear D. V lost 4 bases and J 0 bases, leaving 6 bases between the germline ends. This CDR3 region has 13 residues. Looked up from germline, CDR1 is SGHNT and CDR2 is YENEEA. Here the CDR3 reads CASSSVANYGYTF. CDR3 nucleotide sequence: TGTGCCAGCAGCTCCGTAGCTAACTATGGCTACACCTTC.

The chain uses TRBV28 and TRBJ1-5; tentatively, D is TRBD1 (5 bases). The germline CDR1 and CDR2 sequences are MDHEN and SYDVKM. This CDR3 is built from 12 residues. Trimming left V 5 bases short and J 15 bases short, with 17 bases between. The CDR3 DNA reads TGTGCCAGCAGTACCTCCGACAGAGGTTTGCATTTT. It translates to CASSTSDRGLHF.

The chain couples TRBV5-6 to TRBJ1-1, with D tentatively TRBD1 (5 bases). The CDR3 has 13 amino acids. V was trimmed by 4 bases and J by 0 bases, leaving 7 bases between them. Germline V gene sequence: CDR1 SGHDT, CDR2 YYEEEE. The CDR3 spells CASSRGMNTEAFF. The CDR3 DNA reads TGTGCCAGCAGCAGGGGCATGAACACTGAAGCTTTCTTT.